The rows below give T cell receptor beta chains drawn from one sample of a study of shared clonotypes between healthy human individuals. Method: immunoSEQ multiplex PCR; TCRdb's copy keeps in-frame clones and lacks some. The data contain hundreds of thousands of clones, roughly 95% of them seen just once; the ten biggest clones take up 0.095% to 0.14%. The sequencing sample was made of naive CD8+ T cells sorted from blood. The receptor source for this set is a woman in her 30s in good health. CDR3s include the opening cysteine and the closing phenylalanine or tryptophan.

v_call: TRBV6-5
cdr3_aa: CASSYGPNYEQYF

v_call: TRBV7-8
cdr3_aa: CASSWGGETVTGELFF

v_call: TRBV18
cdr3_aa: CASSPDLQETQYF

v_call: TRBV4-1
cdr3_aa: CASSTRDTTYEQYF

v_call: TRBV19
cdr3_aa: CASSIPGLSTEAFF

v_call: TRBV28
cdr3_aa: CASSSPRVVDQPQHF

v_call: TRBV21-1
cdr3_aa: CASSKSESCNQPQHF

v_call: TRBV2
cdr3_aa: CASMGEAETQYF

v_call: TRBV4-1
cdr3_aa: CASSRIRGVDEQFF

v_call: TRBV11-2
cdr3_aa: CASSFLGGTIVETQYF

v_call: TRBV27
cdr3_aa: CASRTLVSYEQYF

v_call: TRBV2
cdr3_aa: CASGGPRAPEAFF

v_call: TRBV2
cdr3_aa: CASSDLSGTRGDEQFF

v_call: TRBV19
cdr3_aa: CASGGTGTLLIGDQPQHF

v_call: TRBV7-6
cdr3_aa: CASRQQGGSGNTIYF

v_call: TRBV19
cdr3_aa: CATKPKQGANEQFF

v_call: TRBV11-2
cdr3_aa: CASSSSRTDTQYF

v_call: TRBV5-1
cdr3_aa: CASSPGDREREKLFF

v_call: TRBV18
cdr3_aa: CASYTDSKNTGELFF

v_call: TRBV4-1
cdr3_aa: CASSQDLFYSGRTDTQYF

v_call: TRBV7-8
cdr3_aa: CASSLRLAGDNEQFF

v_call: TRBV13
cdr3_aa: CASSSGTSGLNTGELFF

v_call: TRBV29-1
cdr3_aa: CSVEWTSGTYTDTQYF

v_call: TRBV5-1
cdr3_aa: CASSQGKLEKLFF

v_call: TRBV11-2
cdr3_aa: CASSLVRQTQYF

v_call: TRBV13
cdr3_aa: CASSLEVGVSYEQYF

v_call: TRBV9
cdr3_aa: CASSVGPQGSFTDTQYF

v_call: TRBV6-1
cdr3_aa: CATGTGDRYGYTF

v_call: TRBV7-6
cdr3_aa: CASSSTGEVGETQYF

v_call: TRBV5-6
cdr3_aa: CASSLEESSYEQYF

v_call: TRBV25-1
cdr3_aa: CASSEYGVSNTGELFF

v_call: TRBV27
cdr3_aa: CASSDDRVQTQYF

v_call: TRBV27
cdr3_aa: CASRTTGGSDTQYF

v_call: TRBV5-6
cdr3_aa: CASSYGTGANYGYTF

v_call: TRBV28
cdr3_aa: CASSSVEDSLANTEAFF

v_call: TRBV28
cdr3_aa: CASSLSFFQPQHF

v_call: TRBV5-6
cdr3_aa: CASSLETSGSYEQYF

v_call: TRBV13
cdr3_aa: CASSLTSGRENEQFF

v_call: TRBV7-9
cdr3_aa: CASSLVLYQETQYF

v_call: TRBV5-8
cdr3_aa: CASSWTSLGSGEQYF

v_call: TRBV6-5
cdr3_aa: CASSLTGIRTGELFF

v_call: TRBV9
cdr3_aa: CASSVGGTGVDEQFF

v_call: TRBV11-2
cdr3_aa: CASSLGLALSSYEQYF

v_call: TRBV19
cdr3_aa: CASSRVGSFQPQHF

v_call: TRBV28
cdr3_aa: CASSLWLSGSPNEQFF